These 28 T cell receptor beta chains were all obtained from the same sample, sequenced in a study of blood T cell repertoires in COVID-19 (dated by TCRdb to about 2020). Library preparation was by the immunoSEQ multiplex PCR assay. What TCRdb holds here is the immuneACCESS table cut down to in-frame rearrangements. Part of the clones is not present; checked against another copy, under half of the missing clones reflect an unresolved V gene, and the others are unexplained. Present in this sample are about 170,000 clones, approximately 84% of which were seen just once. The ten largest clones capture approximately 21% of the sample. Sequenced: peripheral blood. The origin of the receptors is an elderly woman with acute or convalescent COVID-19.

This rearrangement joins TRBV11-2 to TRBJ1-3; 9 nucleotides line up with TRBD1. The junction had 9 bases not matched to a gene; V was cut back by 4 bases and J by 8 bases. This CDR3 spans 15 amino acids. Germline V gene lookup returns CDR1 SGHAT and CDR2 FQNNGV. CDR3 protein: CASSSGTGLRDTIYF. CDR3 in DNA: TGTGCCAGCAGCTCCGGGACAGGGTTACGAGACACCATATATTTT.

CDR3 in amino acids: CASSTWTGGDTEAFF. The CDR3 DNA sequence: TGTGCCAGCAGCACCTGGACAGGGGGAGACACTGAAGCTTTCTTT. The chain has TRBV9 and TRBJ1-1; TRBD1 matches at 10 bases. The CDR3 is 15 amino acids. With V trimmed by 4 bases and J by 3 bases, 6 bases remained unmatched. CDR1 and CDR2 from the germline V gene are SGDLS and YYNGEE.

The V and J genes are TRBV9 and TRBJ2-1; 13 bases align to TRBD2. Germline CDR1 is SGDLS and CDR2 is YYNGEE. V shed 3 bases and J 6 bases; nucleotides not matched to a gene: 3. The CDR3 extends over 15 amino acids. The chain's CDR3 is CASSAGTSGINEQFF. DNA for the CDR3: TGTGCCAGCAGCGCTGGGACTAGCGGGATCAATGAGCAGTTCTTC.

The chain recombines TRBV28 with TRBJ1-1; D not resolved. Germline V gene sequence: CDR1 MDHEN, CDR2 SYDVKM. The CDR3 is 11 amino acids. V lost 2 bases, J lost 12 bases, and 10 bases lay in between. The DNA of the CDR3 is TGTGCCAGCAGTTTAGGGAGAAAAACTTTCTTT. Translated, it gives CASSLGRKTFF.

The rearrangement links TRBV10-1 to TRBJ2-7; TRBD1 is a possible D gene (6 bases). CDR1 WNHNN and CDR2 SYGVQD come from the germline V gene (reference sequence). Trimming stripped 2 bases from V and 6 bases from J, with 14 bases between. The CDR3 consists of 14 residues. In DNA, the CDR3 is TGCGCCAGCAGTGAGACAGGGAAAGGGTCCGAGCAGTACTTC. Its translation is CASSETGKGSEQYF.

The chain uses TRBV30 and TRBJ2-3; tentatively, D is TRBD2 (5 bases). The CDR3 runs 15 residues. Germline CDR1 reads GTSNPN; CDR2 reads SVGIG (reference sequence). V lost 0 bases to trimming and J lost 2 bases, with 12 bases between them. This CDR3 reads CAWSVAAGSTDTQYF. The CDR3 nucleotides are TGTGCCTGGAGTGTAGCCGCGGGTTCCACAGATACGCAGTATTTT.

The rearrangement joins TRBV5-1 to TRBJ1-2; possible D gene TRBD1, 6 bases. This CDR3 is 17 amino acids long. V dropped 4 bases and J dropped 8 bases, with 27 bases sitting between them. The germline V gene has CDR1 SGHRS and CDR2 YFSETQ. The CDR3 bases are TGCGCCAGCAGCGTCGGACAGAAGGGCGTTAATTCATGGGGCTACACCTTC. Translation: CASSVGQKGVNSWGYTF.

The sample holds one count of this clone. The chain links TRBV5-1 to TRBJ1-3, with D possibly matching TRBD1 (6 bases). The CDR3 runs 16 residues. V was pared by 3 bases and J by 5 bases, with 18 bases between. The germline gives CDR1 SGHRS, CDR2 YFSETQ. The chain's CDR3 is CASSSGTGWVRNTIYF. The CDR3 DNA reads as TGCGCCAGCAGCTCCGGAACAGGGTGGGTTAGAAACACCATATATTTT.

J is TRBJ2-7 and V is TRBV6-2 or TRBV6-3; 7 bases map to TRBD2. Germline-derived CDR1 and CDR2 are MNHEY and SVGEGT. Losses at the gene ends were 5 bases for V and 2 bases for J; bases not matched to a gene: 6. This CDR3 has 14 amino acids. The CDR3 protein is CASSGGGRTYEQYF. DNA for the CDR3: TGTGCCAGCAGTGGGGGGGGACGGACCTACGAGCAGTACTTC.

The rearrangement links TRBV19 to TRBJ2-3, with 7 bases identical to TRBD1. Germline trimming cut 3 bases from V and 2 bases from J; bases unmatched to any gene: 5. Germline lookup yields CDR1 LNHDA and CDR2 SQIVND (reference sequence). The CDR3 is 15 residues long. This CDR3 is CASSIGQVDTDTQYF. The CDR3 DNA follows: TGTGCCAGTAGTATCGGACAGGTTGACACAGATACGCAGTATTTT.

The chain couples TRBV10-3 to TRBJ1-1, with D uncertain. This CDR3 is 14 amino acids long. V lost 10 bases, J lost 0 bases, and 15 bases lay in between. Germline V gene lookup returns CDR1 ENHRY and CDR2 SYGVKD. The CDR3 protein is CATVAGTMNTEAFF. Here the CDR3 DNA reads TGTGCCACCGTGGCAGGAACCATGAACACTGAAGCTTTCTTT.

The chain uses TRBV14 and TRBJ1-4, with a tentative D call TRBD1 (5 bases). The ends were cut back, 1 base at V and 2 bases at J, with 8 bases in the middle. Germline V gene sequence: CDR1 SGHDN, CDR2 FVKESK. This CDR3 region has 15 residues. The CDR3 nucleotides are TGTGCCAGCAGCCAAGGGGGCGCGACTAATGAAAAACTGTTTTTT. Amino acids: CASSQGGATNEKLFF.

This sequence joins TRBV5-1 and TRBJ2-2; 11 bases are shared with TRBD2. Germline CDR1 is SGHRS and CDR2 is YFSETQ. J lost 4 bases, V lost 3 bases, and 5 bases had no gene match. There are 16 residues in the CDR3. CDR3 DNA sequence: TGCGCCAGCAGCTCCACTAGCGGGAGTCTCACCGGGGAGCTGTTTTTT. Amino acid sequence: CASSSTSGSLTGELFF.

The chain has TRBV5-1 and TRBJ1-2, with a possible D match to TRBD1 (6 bases). Germline lookup yields CDR1 SGHRS and CDR2 YFSETQ. The length of the CDR3 is 13 residues. The V end was cut by 4 bases, the J end by 8 bases, with 15 bases between. The CDR3 loop reads CASSIQGGRGYTF. CDR3 sequence (DNA): TGCGCCAGCAGCATACAGGGTGGCCGGGGCTACACCTTC.

The V and J genes are TRBV6-5 and TRBJ2-7; D not resolved. There are 14 residues in the CDR3. Germline CDR1 reads MNHEY; CDR2 reads SVGAGI. Deletions cut 2 bases from V and 6 bases from J, with 14 bases between. For the CDR3, the DNA is TGTGCCAGCAGTTACGGAGAGCTGGTTGGCGAGCAGTACTTC. It is translated as CASSYGELVGEQYF.

The chain carries TRBV30 and TRBJ1-2; D possibly corresponds to TRBD1 (5 bases). The CDR3 runs to 11 residues. V lost 5 bases to trimming and J lost 8 bases, with 12 bases between them. Germline values: CDR1 GTSNPN, CDR2 SVGIG (reference sequence). The CDR3 nucleotides are TGTGCCTGGGGCGTGAAGGGGGGCTACACCTTC. This translates into CAWGVKGGYTF.

The table lists this clone with a few counts. The V call is TRBV30, the J call TRBJ2-5, with 8 bases that match TRBD2. The CDR3 has 15 amino acids. Per the germline V gene, CDR1 is GTSNPN and CDR2 is SVGIG (reference sequence). J lost 2 bases, V lost 3 bases, and 8 bases had no gene match. CDR3 in amino acids: CAWRYGTSQQETQYF. CDR3 in DNA: TGTGCCTGGAGGTACGGGACTAGTCAACAAGAGACCCAGTACTTC. The complete variable domain, with remaining parts taken from reference TRBV30 and TRBJ2-5, reads SQTIHQWPATLVQPVGSPLSLECTVEGTSNPNLYWYRQAAGRGLQLLFYSVGIGQISSEVPQNLSASRPQDRQFILSSKKLLLSDSGFYLCAWRYGTSQQETQYFGPGTRLLVL.

V gene TRBV10-3 combines with J gene TRBJ2-2, with 11 bases fitting TRBD2. Germline CDR1 ENHRY, CDR2 SYGVKD. This CDR3 has 16 residues. The V segment lost 6 bases and the J segment 6 bases; nucleotides outside the gene matches: 9. The CDR3: CAIREQLAGDAGELFF. In DNA form, the CDR3 reads TGTGCCATCAGAGAGCAACTAGCGGGAGATGCCGGGGAGCTGTTTTTT.

The V gene is TRBV6-5, the J gene TRBJ1-1; D is possibly TRBD1 (6 bases). V was shortened by 5 bases and J by 4 bases, with 11 bases between the two germline ends. The CDR3 has 13 residues. Germline V gene data show CDR1 as MNHEY and CDR2 as SVGAGI. CDR3 sequence (DNA): TGTGCCAGCAGTCTACAGGGATCCACTGAAGCTTTCTTT. Translation: CASSLQGSTEAFF.

The genes are TRBV19 and TRBJ2-4, with D maybe TRBD1 (6 bases). The CDR3 consists of 16 residues. From germline, CDR1 is LNHDA and CDR2 SQIVND (reference sequence). Trimming removed 1 base at V and 10 bases at J, with 20 bases between. The CDR3 spells CASSIGVRTDDEIQYF. The CDR3 DNA follows: TGTGCCAGTAGTATAGGGGTGCGGACAGACGATGAGATTCAGTACTTC.

This chain links TRBV30 with TRBJ2-6; D may be TRBD1 (6 bases). There are 17 residues in the CDR3. The germline CDR1 and CDR2 sequences are GTSNPN and SVGIG (reference sequence). Trimming cost V 7 bases and J 0 bases, with 19 bases left between them. The CDR3 DNA is TGTGCCTCCAACTCCGGGACAAGGGGCTCTGGGGCCAACGTCCTGACTTTC. It encodes CASNSGTRGSGANVLTF.

The gene calls are TRBV5-1 and TRBJ1-4, with D maybe TRBD1 (5 bases). The germline V gene has CDR1 SGHRS and CDR2 YFSETQ. Trimming cost V 4 bases and J 7 bases, with 8 bases left between them. The CDR3 spans 12 residues. The CDR3 protein is CASSQGPEKLFF. The DNA of the CDR3 is TGCGCCAGCAGCCAGGGTCCTGAAAAACTGTTTTTT. Looking up the rest from reference TRBV5-1 and TRBJ1-4 gives the full variable domain: KAGVTQTPRYLIKTRGQQVTLSCSPISGHRSVSWYQQTPGQGLQFLFEYFSETQRNKGNFPGRFSGRQFSNSRSEMNVSTLELGDSALYLCASSQGPEKLFFGSGTQLSVL.

This clone has just one count. The chain employs TRBV5-6 and TRBJ2-3; TRBD1 is a possible D gene (5 bases). V lost 7 bases and J 0 bases, leaving 12 bases between the germline ends. This CDR3 has 14 amino acids. Looked up from germline, CDR1 is SGHDT and CDR2 is YYEEEE. CDR3 residues: CASVPTVSTDTQYF. The CDR3 DNA follows: TGTGCCAGCGTGCCGACAGTTAGCACAGATACGCAGTATTTT.

The gene calls are TRBV4-3 and TRBJ2-1; weak D call: TRBD2 (5 bases). The CDR3 is 17 residues long. In germline, CDR1 is LGHNA, CDR2 YSLEER. V dropped 0 bases and J dropped 2 bases, with 14 bases sitting between them. The CDR3 spells CASSQDGGLSPYNEQFF. The CDR3 DNA reads as TGCGCCAGCAGCCAAGATGGAGGCCTCTCGCCCTACAATGAGCAGTTCTTC.

This chain links TRBV14 with TRBJ1-2; TRBD1 might be the D (6 bases). The CDR3 loop spans 13 amino acids. Germline V gene data show CDR1 as SGHDN and CDR2 as FVKESK. The V gene lost 6 bases and the J gene lost 3 bases, with 11 bases spanning the gap. For the CDR3, the DNA is TGTGCCAGCAGACCACAGGGATACTATGGCTACACCTTC. Protein sequence: CASRPQGYYGYTF.

The V gene is TRBV19, the J gene TRBJ1-2, with 8 bases matching TRBD1. The germline CDR1 and CDR2 sequences are LNHDA and SQIVND (reference sequence). The CDR3 extends over 14 amino acids. Losses at the gene ends were 5 bases for V and 6 bases for J; bases not matched to a gene: 8. The CDR3 DNA follows: TGTGCCAGTAGTGATCCGGAGGACAGGGATGGCTACACCTTC. It translates to CASSDPEDRDGYTF.

This sequence joins TRBV6-5 and TRBJ1-4; the D is unclear. Trimming cost V 4 bases and J 7 bases, with 16 bases left between them. Germline V gene data show CDR1 as MNHEY and CDR2 as SVGAGI. There are 15 residues in the CDR3. The CDR3 reads CASSSGAGRVEKLFF. CDR3 nucleotides: TGTGCCAGCAGTTCTGGTGCGGGGAGGGTTGAAAAACTGTTTTTT.

The chain is built from TRBV7-2 and TRBJ1-5; tentative D call: TRBD1 (6 bases). The CDR3 extends over 15 amino acids. Trimming stripped 1 base from V and 4 bases from J, with 11 bases between. Germline V lookup: CDR1 SGHTA, CDR2 FQGNSA. This CDR3 is CASSLEGVQNQPQHF. The CDR3 bases are TGTGCCAGCAGCTTAGAGGGGGTTCAGAATCAGCCCCAGCATTTT.